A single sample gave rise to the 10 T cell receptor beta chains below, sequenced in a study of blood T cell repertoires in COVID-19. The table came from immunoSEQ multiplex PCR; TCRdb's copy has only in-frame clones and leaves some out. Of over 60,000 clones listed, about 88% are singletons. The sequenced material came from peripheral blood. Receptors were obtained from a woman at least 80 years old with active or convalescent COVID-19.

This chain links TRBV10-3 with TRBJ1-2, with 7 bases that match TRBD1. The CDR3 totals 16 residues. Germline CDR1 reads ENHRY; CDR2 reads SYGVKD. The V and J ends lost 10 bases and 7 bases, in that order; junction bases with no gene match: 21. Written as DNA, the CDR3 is TGTGCCACCAACAGGGTAAAGGGGGCAGGATTAGGTGGCTACACCTTC. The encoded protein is CATNRVKGAGLGGYTF.

CDR3 amino acids: CASRGGGSTGYEQYF. The CDR3, as DNA: TGTGCCAGCAGGGGGGGTGGGTCGACCGGCTACGAGCAGTACTTC. This chain links TRBV28 with TRBJ2-7; D perhaps matches TRBD2 (6 bases). Between the trimmed V and J ends, which lost 6 bases and 3 bases, there was a span of 18 bases. Germline V gene lookup returns CDR1 MDHEN and CDR2 SYDVKM. This CDR3 spans 15 amino acids.

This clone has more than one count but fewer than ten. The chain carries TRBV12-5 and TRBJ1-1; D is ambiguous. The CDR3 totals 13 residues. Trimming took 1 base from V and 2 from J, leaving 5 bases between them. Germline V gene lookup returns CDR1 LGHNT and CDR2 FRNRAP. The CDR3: CASGLAGNTEAFF. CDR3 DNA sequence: TGTGCTAGTGGTTTGGCCGGTAACACTGAAGCTTTCTTT.

CDR3 nucleotide sequence: TGTGCCAGCAGCTTAATCCAGGCGACAGACCTCCACGAGCAGTACTTC. It translates to CASSLIQATDLHEQYF. The chain joins TRBV7-2 to TRBJ2-7; possibly TRBD1 for D (5 bases). This CDR3 is built from 16 residues. Trimming left V 2 bases short and J 5 bases short, with 19 bases between. The V gene's germline CDR1 is SGHTA and CDR2 FQGNSA.

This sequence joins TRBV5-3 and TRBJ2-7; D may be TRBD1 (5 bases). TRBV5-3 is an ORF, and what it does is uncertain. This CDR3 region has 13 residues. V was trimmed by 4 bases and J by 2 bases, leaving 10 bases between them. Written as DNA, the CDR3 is TGTGCCAGAAGCATCAGGGCCACCTACGAGCAGTACTTC. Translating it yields CARSIRATYEQYF.

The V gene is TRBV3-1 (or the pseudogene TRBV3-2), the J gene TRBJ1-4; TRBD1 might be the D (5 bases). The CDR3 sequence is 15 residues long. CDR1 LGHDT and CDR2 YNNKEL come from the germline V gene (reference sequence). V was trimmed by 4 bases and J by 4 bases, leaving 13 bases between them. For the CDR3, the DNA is TGTGCCAGCAGCCCCCTGGGGAGGGGTAATGAAAAACTGTTTTTT. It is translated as CASSPLGRGNEKLFF.

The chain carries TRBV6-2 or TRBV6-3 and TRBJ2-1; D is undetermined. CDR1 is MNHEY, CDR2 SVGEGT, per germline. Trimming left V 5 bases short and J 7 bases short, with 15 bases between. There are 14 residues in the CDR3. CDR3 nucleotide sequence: TGTGCCAGCAGTCCCGGTGGTATATCAAATGAGCAGTTCTTC. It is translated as CASSPGGISNEQFF.

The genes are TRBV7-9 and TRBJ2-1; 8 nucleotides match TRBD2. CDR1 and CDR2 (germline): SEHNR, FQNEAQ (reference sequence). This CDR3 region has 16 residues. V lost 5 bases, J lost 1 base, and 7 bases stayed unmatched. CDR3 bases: TGTGCCAGCAGCCGGGACTCGGGGGGGTCCTACAATGAGCAGTTCTTC. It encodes CASSRDSGGSYNEQFF.

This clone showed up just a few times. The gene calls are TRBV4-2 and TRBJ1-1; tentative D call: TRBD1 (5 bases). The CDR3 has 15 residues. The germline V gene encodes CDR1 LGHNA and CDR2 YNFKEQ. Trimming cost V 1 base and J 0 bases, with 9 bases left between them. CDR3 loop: CASSQGDSLNTEAFF. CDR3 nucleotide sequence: TGTGCCAGCAGCCAAGGAGACAGTTTGAACACTGAAGCTTTCTTT.

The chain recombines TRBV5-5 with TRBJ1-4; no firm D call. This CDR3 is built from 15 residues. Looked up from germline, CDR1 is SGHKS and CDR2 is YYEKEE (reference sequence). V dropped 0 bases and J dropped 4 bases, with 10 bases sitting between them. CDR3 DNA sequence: TGTGCCAGCAGCTTGGATCCAGACTTTAATGAAAAACTGTTTTTT. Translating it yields CASSLDPDFNEKLFF. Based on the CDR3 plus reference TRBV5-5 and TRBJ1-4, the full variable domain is DAGVTQSPTHLIKTRGQQVTLRCSPISGHKSVSWYQQVLGQGPQFIFQYYEKEERGRGNFPDRFSARQFPNYSSELNVNALLLGDSALYLCASSLDPDFNEKLFFGSGTQLSVL.